This is a list of T cell receptor beta chains from one sample in a study of T-cell reconstitution after alpha-beta-depleted transplantation in children. TCRdb re-derived calls from the PCR reads in MiXCR, one entry per CDR3 protein. The data contain approximately 500,000 distinct CDR3 sequences, roughly a quarter of them singletons. This specimen consisted of PBMCs, obtained before TCRalphabeta/CD19-depleted stem cell transplant. The receptors were gathered from a boy younger than two with Wiskott-Aldrich syndrome, due to receive a stem cell transplant. Each CDR3 is given with its conserved first and last residue. The order of the fields is clone size, J gene, D gene, V gene, CDR3 protein, CDR3 DNA. The D gene is left open where the match is weak. Expanded clones are given a class, and other clones once, few, many or no size at all.

.	TRBJ1-2	.	TRBV20-1	CSARPTDTPYGYTF	TGCAGTGCTAGACCGACGGACACTCCCTATGGCTACACCTTC
.	TRBJ2-3	.	TRBV24-1	CATREGASDTQYF	TGTGCCACCAGGGAGGGGGCATCAGATACGCAGTATTTT
.	TRBJ1-4	TRBD1	TRBV12-3/TRBV12-4	CASSLRPGQGEEADEKLFF	TGTGCCAGCAGCCTCCGTCCGGGACAGGGGGAAGAGGCTGATGAAAAACTGTTTTTT
few	TRBJ2-2	.	TRBV6-5	CASSSPSVPGELFF	TGTGCCAGCAGTTCACCTAGCGTCCCCGGGGAGCTGTTTTTT
.	TRBJ2-7	.	TRBV12-3/TRBV12-4	CASSFRGLEETYEQYF	TGTGCCAGCAGTTTCCGGGGCCTCGAGGAAACCTACGAGCAGTACTTC
.	TRBJ1-1	.	TRBV7-2	CASRKGAWMNTEAFF	TGTGCCAGCAGGAAAGGTGCGTGGATGAACACTGAAGCTTTCTTT
few	TRBJ2-2	TRBD2	TRBV5-1	CASSTTSGSVGGELFF	TGCGCCAGCAGCACCACTAGCGGGAGCGTCGGCGGGGAGCTGTTTTTT
.	TRBJ2-2	TRBD2	TRBV20-1	CSARKGEGTGELFF	TGCAGTGCTAGGAAAGGGGAGGGCACCGGGGAGCTGTTTTTT
.	TRBJ1-5	.	TRBV28	CASSSRQIGNQPQHF	TGTGCCAGCAGTTCGCGACAGATTGGCAATCAGCCCCAGCATTTT
.	TRBJ2-3	.	TRBV20-1	CSARGGPTADTQYF	TGCAGTGCTAGGGGAGGCCCCACCGCAGATACGCAGTATTTT
.	TRBJ2-7	.	TRBV12-3/TRBV12-4	CASSLRGRYEQYF	TGTGCCAGCAGTCTACGAGGGCGATACGAGCAGTACTTC
.	TRBJ2-7	TRBD2	TRBV4-1	CASSLHSGRDWEQYF	TGCGCCAGCAGCCTCCATAGCGGGAGGGATTGGGAGCAGTACTTC
.	TRBJ2-4	TRBD2	TRBV5-1	CASSSIAGVVKNIQYF	TGCGCCAGCAGCTCGATAGCGGGAGTGGTCAAAAACATTCAGTACTTC
.	TRBJ2-7	.	TRBV7-8	CASSLGFQGEQYF	TGTGCCAGCAGCTTAGGTTTTCAGGGCGAGCAGTACTTC
.	TRBJ2-1	.	TRBV28	CASSLLSGFDEQFF	TGTGCCAGCAGTTTACTCTCCGGCTTCGATGAGCAGTTCTTC
many	TRBJ1-3	.	TRBV5-1	CASSLGQSSGNTIYF	TGCGCCAGCAGCTTGGGGCAGAGCTCTGGAAACACCATATATTTT
once	TRBJ1-2	TRBD1	TRBV20-1	CSARRTGGNYGYTF	TGCAGTGCTCGTCGGACAGGGGGAAACTATGGCTACACCTTC
.	TRBJ2-1	.	TRBV7-2	CASSLLLEAYNEQFF	TGTGCCAGCAGCTTACTACTAGAGGCCTACAATGAGCAGTTCTTC
.	TRBJ2-7	TRBD1	TRBV7-2	CASSVHRGTHYEQYF	TGTGCCAGCAGCGTACACAGGGGTACCCACTACGAGCAGTACTTC
few	TRBJ2-1	TRBD1	TRBV5-1	CASSLGTGLYNEQFF	TGCGCCAGCAGCCTAGGGACAGGGCTCTACAATGAGCAGTTCTTC
.	TRBJ2-1	TRBD2	TRBV12-3/TRBV12-4	CASCFVAGGPSSYNEQFF	TGTGCCAGCTGTTTCGTAGCGGGAGGGCCCAGCTCCTACAATGAGCAGTTCTTC
.	TRBJ2-2	.	TRBV5-1	CASSLVGLELFF	TGCGCCAGCAGCTTGGTGGGTTTGGAGCTGTTTTTT
few	TRBJ2-1	TRBD2	TRBV5-1	CASSLERGRDLYNEQFF	TGCGCCAGCAGCTTGGAGCGCGGGAGGGATCTCTACAATGAGCAGTTCTTC
few	TRBJ2-3	.	TRBV5-1	CASSPPVGGNTDTQYF	TGCGCCAGCAGCCCACCGGTCGGCGGGAACACAGATACGCAGTATTTT
few	TRBJ2-1	.	TRBV24-1	CATSDSLGQQFF	TGTGCCACCAGTGACTCCTTGGGACAGCAGTTCTTC
many	TRBJ2-1	TRBD2	TRBV29-1	CSVKGLAGLSEQFF	TGCAGCGTTAAGGGACTAGCGGGATTGAGTGAGCAGTTCTTC
.	TRBJ2-3	.	TRBV12-5	CASGPLSKGQVFRTDTQYF	TGTGCTAGTGGCCCTCTTTCGAAGGGCCAGGTTTTTCGCACAGATACGCAGTATTTT
.	TRBJ2-7	.	TRBV4-1	CASSQDSGYEQYF	TGCGCCAGCAGCCAAGATTCGGGGTACGAGCAGTACTTC
.	TRBJ1-5	.	TRBV12-3/TRBV12-4	CASYSRQGNQPQHF	TGTGCCAGCTATTCACGTCAGGGAAATCAGCCCCAGCATTTT
many	TRBJ2-5	TRBD2	TRBV5-4	CASTPGGREQETQYF	TGTGCCAGCACCCCCGGAGGGCGGGAGCAAGAGACCCAGTACTTC
few	TRBJ2-7	.	TRBV4-1	CASSTSILWFKEQYF	TGCGCCAGCAGTACTAGCATTCTCTGGTTTAAAGAGCAGTACTTC
once	TRBJ2-7	TRBD2	TRBV20-1	CSASELAGDEQYF	TGCAGTGCTAGTGAACTAGCGGGAGACGAGCAGTACTTC
.	TRBJ1-1	.	TRBV5-6	CASQQKLSGRSNTEAFF	TGTGCCAGCCAGCAGAAGTTGTCTGGGAGATCGAACACTGAAGCTTTCTTT
.	TRBJ1-2	TRBD1	TRBV20-1	CSAPKWDRGNYGYTF	TGCAGTGCCCCCAAATGGGACAGGGGGAACTATGGCTACACCTTC
.	TRBJ2-1	TRBD2	TRBV28	CASSLQLAGGDNEQFF	TGTGCCAGCAGTTTGCAACTAGCGGGAGGGGACAATGAGCAGTTCTTC
.	TRBJ2-3	TRBD1	TRBV12-3/TRBV12-4	CASRTLDREDLYF	TGTGCCAGCAGGACTCTGGACAGGGAGGATCTGTATTTT
.	TRBJ2-2	.	TRBV29-1	CSVDQGNTGELFF	TGCAGCGTTGACCAGGGGAACACCGGGGAGCTGTTTTTT
.	TRBJ2-2	.	TRBV27	CASSLGTLNTVELFF	TGTGCCAGCAGTTTAGGGACTCTTAACACCGTGGAGCTGTTTTTT
.	TRBJ2-5	TRBD2	TRBV11-1	CASSLVGGTSGRTQETQYF	TGTGCCAGCAGCTTAGTAGGAGGGACTAGCGGGAGGACCCAAGAGACCCAGTACTTC
.	TRBJ2-1	TRBD2	TRBV20-1	CSASWPLAGVDNEQFF	TGCAGTGCTAGTTGGCCCCTAGCGGGAGTAGACAATGAGCAGTTCTTC
.	TRBJ2-3	TRBD2	TRBV7-6	CASSSRLAGGRTDTQYF	TGTGCCAGCAGCTCACGACTAGCGGGAGGGCGCACAGATACGCAGTATTTT
.	TRBJ2-3	.	TRBV10-1	CASSPFGSTDTQYF	TGCGCCAGCAGTCCTTTTGGCAGCACAGATACGCAGTATTTT
.	TRBJ2-1	.	TRBV20-1	CSARLGSSGTRYNEQFF	TGCAGTGCTAGATTAGGGAGTTCAGGGACGCGTTACAATGAGCAGTTCTTC
few	TRBJ2-3	.	TRBV5-1	CASSLFGSSTDTQYF	TGCGCCAGCAGCTTGTTTGGGAGTAGCACAGATACGCAGTATTTT
.	TRBJ2-7	.	TRBV5-1	CASSSGTTLSYEQYF	TGCGCCAGCAGCTCCGGGACAACTCTCTCCTACGAGCAGTACTTC
few	TRBJ2-2	TRBD2	TRBV30	CAWGLAGVRTNTGELFF	TGTGCCTGGGGACTAGCGGGAGTACGGACGAACACCGGGGAGCTGTTTTTT
.	TRBJ1-6	.	TRBV7-2	CASSLLPHAGSSPLHF	TGTGCCAGCAGCTTATTACCTCATGCGGGGTCCTCACCCCTCCACTTT
few	TRBJ2-1	TRBD2	TRBV20-1	CSASLGLAEYNEQFF	TGCAGTGCTAGTCTTGGACTAGCGGAATACAATGAGCAGTTCTTC
.	TRBJ1-1	TRBD1	TRBV10-1	CASSLTGYGEAFF	TGCGCCAGCAGTCTGACAGGGTACGGTGAAGCTTTCTTT
.	TRBJ2-1	.	TRBV12-3/TRBV12-4	CASSPRDFGEQFF	TGTGCCAGCAGTCCTCGGGACTTCGGTGAGCAGTTCTTC
few	TRBJ2-3	TRBD2	TRBV10-2	CASTHPGAGVWDTQYF	TGCGCCAGCACCCACCCAGGAGCGGGAGTTTGGGATACGCAGTATTTT
.	TRBJ1-5	TRBD1	TRBV4-2	CASSQDPGGIFFQPQHF	TGTGCCAGCAGCCAAGATCCAGGGGGCATCTTCTTTCAGCCCCAGCATTTT
few	TRBJ2-5	TRBD1	TRBV29-1	CSVDEGATETQYF	TGCAGCGTTGACGAGGGGGCCACAGAGACCCAGTACTTC
.	TRBJ2-1	.	TRBV20-1	CSASLAIRYEQFF	TGCAGTGCTAGTTTGGCTATTAGGTATGAGCAGTTCTTC
.	TRBJ2-1	TRBD1	TRBV7-2	CASSERDRPGRNEQFF	TGTGCCAGCAGCGAGAGGGACAGGCCCGGGCGCAATGAGCAGTTCTTC